This entry lists 10 T cell receptor beta chains sequenced from one sample in a study of T cell repertoires in cytomegalovirus infection. TCRdb itself ran the reads through MiXCR, one entry per CDR3 protein. The sample yields some 440,000 distinct CDR3 sequences, roughly 30% seen once. The material sequenced was PBMCs. The source of these receptors is a human donor in good health (CMV status not recorded). Some clones in this sample may be carry-over from other donors' samples.

Concerning this clonotype itself: Since the CDR3 does not end with the conserved phenylalanine or tryptophan, this likely comes from a read error. V gene TRBV4-1 combines with J gene TRBJ2-7; D is uncertain. The CDR3 consists of 15 residues. The V gene's germline CDR1 is MGHRA and CDR2 YSYEKL. V lost 7 bases, J lost 2 bases, and 18 bases lay in between. The CDR3 loop reads CASKPSDPGAYEQYL. CDR3 bases: TGCGCCAGCAAGCCAAGTGATCCCGGCGCCTACGAGCAGTACTTA.

This clonotype showed up just a few times. The chain links TRBV11-1 to TRBJ2-7; tentatively, D is TRBD1 or TRBD2 (5 bases each). From germline, CDR1 is SGHAT and CDR2 FQDESV (reference sequence). Trimming left V 4 bases short and J 2 bases short, with 18 bases between. CDR3 size: 16 residues. The DNA of the CDR3 is TGTGCCAGCAGCTCAACCTCCGGGACGTTTCCCTACGAGCAGTACTTC. Its translation is CASSSTSGTFPYEQYF.

This clonotype was seen a few times. The chain has TRBV24-1 and TRBJ2-4; 13 bases are a match to TRBD2. The junction had 14 bases not matched to a gene; V was cut back by 6 bases and J by 1 base. Germline V gene sequence: CDR1 KGHDR, CDR2 SFDVKD. The CDR3 contains 20 residues. CDR3 sequence reads: CATSLKRLAGGEGAKNIQYF. CDR3 in DNA: TGTGCCACCAGTCTCAAGCGACTAGCGGGGGGCGAGGGGGCCAAAAACATTCAGTACTTC.

The chain uses TRBV19 and TRBJ2-1; 9 positions agree with TRBD1. The CDR3 runs 16 residues. Per the germline V gene, CDR1 is LNHDA and CDR2 is SQIVND (reference sequence). Trimming removed 4 bases from V and 2 bases from J; junction bases left unmatched: 6. CDR3 bases: TGTGCCAGTAGTACCCCTGGACAGGGGACCTACAATGAGCAGTTCTTC. Its translation: CASSTPGQGTYNEQFF.

The genes are TRBV27 and TRBJ1-4; D unclear. Trimming removed 1 base from V and 3 bases from J, with 3 bases in between. Germline V gives CDR1 MNHEY, CDR2 SMNVEV (reference sequence). The CDR3 is 13 amino acids. In DNA, the CDR3 is TGTGCCAGCAGTTTATTGTCTAATGAAAAACTGTTTTTT. Residues: CASSLLSNEKLFF.

This clonotype was seen many times. The rearrangement uses TRBV7-2 and TRBJ2-7; D remains unclear. Between the trimmed V and J ends, which lost 4 bases and 3 bases, there was a span of 7 bases. The CDR3 loop spans 12 amino acids. Germline-derived CDR1 and CDR2 are SGHTA and FQGNSA. CDR3 coding DNA: TGTGCCAGCAGCTCCCGCTTCTACGAGCAGTACTTC. This gives the protein CASSSRFYEQYF.

The chain has TRBV4-3 and TRBJ2-2; D unresolved. V was clipped by 0 bases and J by 1 base, with 9 bases between them. The CDR3 extends over 16 amino acids. Germline loops: CDR1 LGHNA, CDR2 YSLEER. As DNA, the CDR3 is TGCGCCAGCAGCCAAGAATCGTATAGGAACACCGGGGAGCTGTTTTTT. Translated: CASSQESYRNTGELFF.

The genes are TRBV19 and TRBJ2-1, with 11 bases that match TRBD2. Germline CDR1 LNHDA, CDR2 SQIVND (reference sequence). The J segment lost 2 bases and the V segment lost 3 bases, leaving 9 bases of the junction unmatched. This CDR3 is built from 18 residues. The chain's CDR3 is CASSIHSGGEHTYNEQFF. The CDR3 bases are TGTGCCAGTAGTATTCATAGCGGGGGGGAACATACCTACAATGAGCAGTTCTTC.

V usage is TRBV18 and J usage is TRBJ1-3; a weak D match, TRBD1 (6 bases). V lost 5 bases and J lost 2, with 10 bases in between. Germline loops: CDR1 KGHSH, CDR2 LQKENI. The CDR3 runs 14 residues. In nucleotides, the CDR3 is TGTGCCAGCTCAGCCGGGACAACTGGAAACACCATATATTTT. Translating gives CASSAGTTGNTIYF.

The chain recombines TRBV5-4 with TRBJ2-5, with TRBD2 matching over 7 bases. This CDR3 contains 16 residues. The trim removed 0 bases at V and 3 bases at J, leaving 8 bases unmatched. Germline loops: CDR1 SGHNT, CDR2 YYREEE (reference sequence). CDR3 loop: CASSLAGRGGKETQYF. Written as DNA, the CDR3 is TGTGCCAGCAGCTTGGCCGGCCGCGGGGGAAAAGAGACCCAGTACTTC. Full variable domain (remainder filled in from reference TRBV5-4 and TRBJ2-5): ETGVTQSPTHLIKTRGQQVTLRCSSQSGHNTVSWYQQALGQGPQFIFQYYREEENGRGNFPPRFSGLQFPNYSSELNVNALELDDSALYLCASSLAGRGGKETQYFGPGTRLLVL.